This T cell receptor (beta chain) was retrieved from a study of liver allograft versus peripheral blood T cells. Study overall: Transplanted-liver T cell receptor repertoires were compared with recipients' peripheral blood repertoires.

TCRdb independently ran MiXCR on the reads; one entry per CDR3 protein. Among fewer than 400 distinct CDR3 sequences, less than 20% were seen once, and the ten largest hold around 23%. By share, this clonotype counts as large. The clonotype was recovered from a human patient who had a liver transplant. Among the T cells, some may be from the graft donor.

Here the CDR3 DNA reads TGTGCCAGCAGCTTAGTGGCAGGGGGAGGGACAGATACGCAGTATTTT. It yields the protein CASSLVAGGGTDTQYF. The J gene is TRBJ2-3, the V gene TRBV7-9, with D tentatively TRBD1 or TRBD2 (7 bases each). The germline V gene encodes CDR1 SEHNR and CDR2 FQNEAQ (reference sequence). The CDR3 runs 16 residues. V was clipped by 1 base and J by 3 bases, with 14 bases between them.